This entry is about one T cell receptor (beta chain). This sample is drawn from a study of cytomegalovirus exposure and HLA in healthy donors. Amplification used 60 Vbeta primers and 13 Jbeta primers. Clones were read by immunoSEQ multiplex PCR, and TCRdb kept only the in-frame ones, dropping some. The sample shows around 200,000 clones, less than 80% of them seen only once. Material for sequencing was PBMCs. This clonotype was sampled from a man in his forties in good health and CMV-seronegative.

The CDR3 DNA sequence: TGTGCCAGCAGTCTACGACAGGGGCTCGGGGGCTACACCTTC. Encoded protein: CASSLRQGLGGYTF. This chain links TRBV6-5 with TRBJ1-2, with 8 nucleotides matching TRBD1. The length of the CDR3 is 14 residues. Germline CDR1 reads MNHEY; CDR2 reads SVGAGI. After removal of 5 bases from V and 8 bases from J, the junction contained 10 bases not matched to a gene.